This entry lists 32 T cell receptor beta chains sequenced from one sample in a study of blood T cell repertoires in COVID-19. TCRdb's copy holds only in-frame clones and misses some; the assay was immunoSEQ multiplex PCR. The profile shows some 370,000 clones, nearly 90% of them singletons. Sequencing input: peripheral blood. Receptors originate from a man in his late teens or twenties with active or convalescent COVID-19.

This clone showed up just once. V and J are TRBV28 and TRBJ2-2; 8 bases match TRBD1. V lost 6 bases, J lost 1 base, and 4 bases stayed unmatched. The CDR3 has 15 residues. From germline, CDR1 is MDHEN and CDR2 SYDVKM. The CDR3 loop reads CASSPDRVNTGELFF. CDR3 in DNA: TGTGCCAGCAGCCCGGACAGGGTGAACACCGGGGAGCTGTTTTTT.

The chain combines TRBV13 with TRBJ2-1; D possibly corresponds to TRBD1 (5 bases). CDR3 size: 13 residues. Trimming took off 2 bases at V and 5 bases at J, with 7 bases between the two ends. Germline CDR1 is PRHDT and CDR2 is FYEKMQ (reference sequence). CDR3 coding DNA: TGTGCCAGCAGCTTATCCAGGGACAATGAGCAGTTCTTC. Its translation is CASSLSRDNEQFF. The full variable domain, completed using reference TRBV13 and TRBJ2-1, is AAGVIQSPRHLIKEKRETATLKCYPIPRHDTVYWYQQGPGQDPQFLISFYEKMQSDKGSIPDRFSAQQFSDYHSELNMSSLELGDSALYFCASSLSRDNEQFFGPGTRLTVL.

The CDR3 region has the DNA TGCAGCGTTACGGGATCCACTGAAGCTTTCTTT. It codes for CSVTGSTEAFF. This chain links TRBV29-1 with TRBJ1-1; no definite D call. The length of the CDR3 is 11 residues. Deletions cut 5 bases from V and 4 bases from J, with 8 bases between. Germline values: CDR1 SQVTM, CDR2 ANQGSEA.

Comment on this clone: Different DNA sequences within this sample yield the same CDR3. V usage is TRBV2 and J usage is TRBJ1-5; D may be TRBD1 (6 bases). Germline V gene data show CDR1 as SNHLY and CDR2 as FYNNEI. Trimming left V 7 bases short and J 5 bases short, with 9 bases between. This CDR3 region has 12 residues. In nucleotides, the CDR3 is TGTGCCAGCAAGGCAGGGGATCAGCCCCAGCATTTT. Amino acid sequence: CASKAGDQPQHF. The whole variable domain, remainder taken from reference TRBV2 and TRBJ1-5, is EPEVTQTPSHQVTQMGQEVILRCVPISNHLYFYWYRQILGQKVEFLVSFYNNEISEKSEIFDDQFSVERPDGSNFTLKIRSTKLEDSAMYFCASKAGDQPQHFGDGTRLSIL.

The V and J genes are TRBV28 and TRBJ2-7; D gene uncertain. Trimming removed 4 bases from V and 2 bases from J, with 15 bases in between. Per germline, CDR1 MDHEN and CDR2 SYDVKM. This CDR3 contains 15 residues. CDR3 protein: CASSSSVGLAYEQYF. The CDR3 DNA follows: TGTGCCAGCAGTTCGTCAGTCGGGTTGGCCTACGAGCAGTACTTC.

CDR3 protein: CASSLEGTAHQPQHF. The CDR3 DNA sequence: TGCGCCAGCAGCTTGGAAGGGACAGCCCATCAGCCCCAGCATTTT. The rearrangement uses TRBV5-1 and TRBJ1-5; 7 positions match TRBD1. Germline CDR1 SGHRS, CDR2 YFSETQ. J was trimmed by 5 bases and V by 0 bases; bases with no gene match: 5. The CDR3 consists of 15 residues.

This chain uses TRBV7-9 with TRBJ1-4; 9 bases map to TRBD1. The CDR3 extends over 14 amino acids. The germline V gene has CDR1 SEHNR and CDR2 FQNEAQ (reference sequence). Germline trimming cut 5 bases from V and 11 bases from J; bases unmatched to any gene: 9. The CDR3: CASSQGQGYRKLFF. The DNA of the CDR3 is TGTGCCAGCAGCCAGGGACAGGGTTATAGGAAACTGTTTTTT.

The CDR3 DNA follows: TGCGCCAGCAGCCAAGATAGGAGTAGCTATGGCTACACCTTC. Its protein is CASSQDRSSYGYTF. This chain joins TRBV4-3 and TRBJ1-2; no clear D gene. The CDR3 totals 14 residues. V dropped 0 bases and J dropped 4 bases, with 9 bases sitting between them. Germline CDR1 reads LGHNA; CDR2 reads YSLEER.

The CDR3: CASSYGGGTEAFF. For the CDR3, the DNA is TGCGCCAGCAGCTATGGAGGAGGCACTGAAGCTTTCTTT. The rearrangement uses TRBV5-1 and TRBJ1-1, with D hard to call. Trimming left V 3 bases short and J 4 bases short, with 10 bases between. Germline V CDR1 and CDR2: SGHRS, YFSETQ. The CDR3 consists of 13 residues.

J is TRBJ1-5 and V is TRBV18, with 7 bases aligning to TRBD1. Germline-derived CDR1 and CDR2 are KGHSH and LQKENI. CDR3 size: 15 residues. V gave up 3 bases and J gave up 4 bases; unmatched junction bases: 6. CDR3 coding DNA: TGTGCCAGCTCACCTAAGGGGGACAGTAATCAGCCCCAGCATTTT. Translation gives CASSPKGDSNQPQHF.

The V gene is TRBV27, the J gene TRBJ2-7; possibly TRBD1 for D (5 bases). Trimming shortened V by 4 bases and J by 2 bases, and 15 bases separated the two germline ends. Germline V gene sequence: CDR1 MNHEY, CDR2 SMNVEV (reference sequence). The length of the CDR3 is 15 residues. The CDR3 region is CASSSRDSLTYEQYF. The CDR3 nucleotides read TGTGCCAGCAGTTCCAGGGATTCTCTCACCTACGAGCAGTACTTC.

This sequence joins TRBV4-1 and TRBJ2-7; D might be TRBD2 (5 bases). The CDR3 totals 15 residues. The V end was cut by 0 bases, the J end by 0 bases, with 9 bases between. Looked up from germline, CDR1 is MGHRA and CDR2 is YSYEKL. DNA for the CDR3: TGCGCCAGCAGCCAAGATCCGGGAAGCTCCTACGAGCAGTACTTC. It encodes CASSQDPGSSYEQYF.

Of note for this clone: One end of the junction fails to match germline, which may point to a read error. V is TRBV6-5 and J is TRBJ2-6, with 10 bases fitting TRBD1. Per germline, CDR1 MNHEY and CDR2 SVGAGI. The CDR3 runs to 14 residues. In DNA, the CDR3 is TGTGCCAGCAGGACCGGGACAGGGGCCAACGTGCTGACTTTC. Its protein is CASRTGTGANVLTF.

CDR3 coding DNA: TGTGCCAGCAGTTACATACAGGGACCTTACGAGCAGTACTTC. Encoded protein: CASSYIQGPYEQYF. The chain couples TRBV6-6 to TRBJ2-7, with D perhaps TRBD1 (6 bases). The CDR3 extends over 14 amino acids. V was cut by 2 bases and J by 4 bases, with 12 bases left in between. From germline, CDR1 is MNHNY and CDR2 SVGAGI (reference sequence).

This chain connects TRBV28 to TRBJ1-1; 9 bases match TRBD1. Germline V gene data show CDR1 as MDHEN and CDR2 as SYDVKM. With 11 bases clipped from V and 7 bases from J, the junction kept 8 bases outside the gene matches. The CDR3 length is 12 residues. As DNA, the CDR3 is TGTGCCGCACAGGGGGCTAGGGATGAAGCTTTCTTT. This codes for CAAQGARDEAFF. The full variable domain, in which reference TRBV28 and TRBJ1-1 provide the parts outside the CDR3, is DVKVTQSSRYLVKRTGEKVFLECVQDMDHENMFWYRQDPGLGLRLIYFSYDVKMKEKGDIPEGYSVSREKKERFSLILESASTNQTSMYLCAAQGARDEAFFGQGTRLTVV.

The chain combines TRBV24-1 with TRBJ1-6; TRBD1 might be the D (6 bases). V lost 3 bases and J 0 bases, leaving 20 bases between the germline ends. Per germline, CDR1 KGHDR and CDR2 SFDVKD. The CDR3 is made up of 20 amino acids. Here the CDR3 reads CATSDPEIGQTSSYNSPLHF. CDR3 nucleotide sequence: TGTGCCACCAGTGATCCCGAAATCGGACAGACAAGCTCCTATAATTCACCCCTCCACTTT.

This chain joins TRBV28 and TRBJ1-2, with D tentatively TRBD1 (5 bases). The CDR3 contains 14 residues. V lost 5 bases to trimming and J lost 4 bases, with 14 bases between them. Germline V CDR1 and CDR2: MDHEN, SYDVKM. CDR3 DNA sequence: TGTGCCAGCAGTATCAGGGCGCTGGGCTATGGCTACACCTTC. Translating gives CASSIRALGYGYTF.

J is TRBJ2-7 and V is TRBV19; D might be TRBD2 (6 bases). V was pared by 6 bases and J by 4 bases, with 13 bases between. Germline lookup yields CDR1 LNHDA and CDR2 SQIVND (reference sequence). This CDR3 has 13 amino acids. This CDR3 is CASSQGTFYEQYF. CDR3 nucleotide sequence: TGTGCCAGTAGCCAAGGGACTTTTTACGAGCAGTACTTC.

V is TRBV3-1 (or the pseudogene TRBV3-2) and J is TRBJ2-7, with D unresolved. Germline assignment: CDR1 LGHDT and CDR2 YNNKEL (reference sequence). The CDR3 length is 16 residues. V dropped 1 base and J dropped 0 bases, with 13 bases sitting between them. The CDR3 nucleotides read TGTGCCAGCAGCCAAGGAGTCGCAGGTTTCTCCTACGAGCAGTACTTC. The encoded protein is CASSQGVAGFSYEQYF.

This clone has just a few counts. The chain carries TRBV14 and TRBJ2-7, with TRBD1 matching over 9 bases. The germline CDR1 and CDR2 sequences are SGHDN and FVKESK. V shed 5 bases and J 4 bases; nucleotides not matched to a gene: 9. CDR3 size: 15 residues. This CDR3 is CASSIPGQGSYEQYF. CDR3 nucleotide sequence: TGTGCCAGCAGCATACCGGGACAGGGTAGTTACGAGCAGTACTTC.

This clone was seen a single time. The V gene is TRBV24-1, the J gene TRBJ2-3; 11 nucleotides line up with TRBD2. The CDR3 sequence is 17 residues long. Germline V gene data show CDR1 as KGHDR and CDR2 as SFDVKD. V was clipped by 5 bases and J by 2 bases; unmatched bases: 8. The CDR3 reads CATSGASGGLNTDTQYF. CDR3 sequence (DNA): TGTGCCACCAGTGGGGCTAGCGGGGGGCTTAACACAGATACGCAGTATTTT.

The chain has TRBV19 and TRBJ2-7, with a tentative D call TRBD2 (5 bases). Trimming took 6 bases from V and 3 from J, leaving 12 bases between them. The CDR3 has 13 residues. Germline V CDR1 and CDR2: LNHDA, SQIVND (reference sequence). CDR3 DNA: TGTGCCAGTAGCGAGGACGAGGGCTACGAGCAGTACTTC. It codes for CASSEDEGYEQYF.

This clone was seen a handful of times. This chain links TRBV3-1 (or the pseudogene TRBV3-2) with TRBJ2-1, with 7 nucleotides matching TRBD2. J gave up 0 bases and V 4 bases, and 0 bases lay outside the gene matches. The CDR3 totals 14 residues. Germline V gene lookup returns CDR1 LGHDT and CDR2 YNNKEL (reference sequence). CDR3 amino acids: CASSLAGSYNEQFF. In nucleotides, the CDR3 is TGTGCCAGCAGCCTAGCGGGCTCCTACAATGAGCAGTTCTTC.

The rearrangement joins TRBV3-1 (or the pseudogene TRBV3-2) to TRBJ1-4; D call uncertain. Trimming stripped 1 base from V and 1 base from J, with 4 bases between. Germline loops: CDR1 LGHDT, CDR2 YNNKEL (reference sequence). The CDR3 spans 14 residues. CDR3 protein: CASSQGETNEKLFF. The CDR3 DNA is TGTGCCAGCAGCCAAGGCGAAACTAATGAAAAACTGTTTTTT.

This chain links TRBV9 with TRBJ1-6, with TRBD1 matching over 7 bases. This CDR3 region has 14 residues. V trimming: 4 bases; J trimming: 11 bases; junction bases outside the gene matches: 9. Germline CDR1 and CDR2: SGDLS and YYNGEE. The CDR3 protein is CASSPTGNFPPLHF. CDR3 nucleotides: TGTGCCAGCAGCCCGACAGGGAACTTCCCACCCCTCCACTTT.

The V call is TRBV15, the J call TRBJ2-7, with a weak D call TRBD2 (6 bases). Germline V lookup: CDR1 LNHNV, CDR2 YYDKDF (reference sequence). The V and J ends lost 0 bases and 6 bases respectively, with 15 bases between them. CDR3 length: 15 amino acids. The CDR3 sequence is CATSREGVLTSEQYF. The CDR3 DNA sequence: TGTGCCACCAGCAGAGAAGGGGTGTTGACTAGCGAGCAGTACTTC.

The chain recombines TRBV2 with TRBJ1-6, with 8 bases aligning to TRBD1. Germline CDR1 and CDR2: SNHLY and FYNNEI. Unmatched junction bases numbered 7, after V lost 7 bases and J lost 2 bases. CDR3 length equals 16 residues. CDR3 nucleotide sequence: TGTGCCAGCAACAAGGGGGACAGGACCTATAATTCACCCCTCCACTTT. Amino acids: CASNKGDRTYNSPLHF.

V and J are TRBV15 and TRBJ1-5; D perhaps matches TRBD1 (5 bases). The CDR3 runs to 15 residues. With 0 bases removed from V and 6 bases from J, the gap between germline ends came to 12 bases. Looked up from germline, CDR1 is LNHNV and CDR2 is YYDKDF (reference sequence). CDR3 sequence reads: CATSRDVRGSQPQHF. CDR3 DNA: TGTGCCACCAGCAGAGATGTAAGGGGCTCTCAGCCCCAGCATTTT. The whole variable domain, filled in from reference TRBV15 and TRBJ1-5, reads DAMVIQNPRYQVTQFGKPVTLSCSQTLNHNVMYWYQQKSSQAPKLLFHYYDKDFNNEADTPDNFQSRRPNTSFCFLDIRSPGLGDTAMYLCATSRDVRGSQPQHFGDGTRLSIL.

This rearrangement joins TRBV27 to TRBJ2-1, with TRBD2 matching over 7 bases. Germline V CDR1 and CDR2: MNHEY, SMNVEV (reference sequence). CDR3 length equals 16 residues. V shed 5 bases and J 2 bases; nucleotides not matched to a gene: 9. CDR3 in DNA: TGTGCCAGCAGTACACGGCGGGGGACCACCTACAATGAGCAGTTCTTC. It translates to CASSTRRGTTYNEQFF.

The chain is built from TRBV5-3 and TRBJ1-5; D perhaps matches TRBD1 (5 bases). TRBV5-3 is noted as an ORF with a role that remains uncertain. The ends were cut back, 2 bases at V and 4 bases at J, with 16 bases in the middle. This CDR3 is 16 amino acids long. The CDR3 region is CARSFSREEANQPQHF. The CDR3 DNA sequence: TGTGCCAGAAGCTTCTCCAGGGAGGAAGCAAATCAGCCCCAGCATTTT.

The chain has TRBV10-3 and TRBJ2-1; D may be TRBD1 (5 bases). The CDR3 totals 15 residues. The germline V and J ends were trimmed by 0 bases and 8 bases, with 14 bases remaining between them. Germline V gene sequence: CDR1 ENHRY, CDR2 SYGVKD. The CDR3 reads CAISESVFLGDEQFF. Here the CDR3 DNA reads TGTGCCATCAGTGAGTCGGTTTTTTTAGGGGATGAGCAGTTCTTC.

This chain connects TRBV27 to TRBJ1-6, with TRBD1 matching over 9 bases. Germline CDR1 MNHEY, CDR2 SMNVEV (reference sequence). The CDR3 totals 19 residues. The ends lost 4 bases at V and 7 bases at J; junction bases unmatched: 17. This CDR3 reads CASSWVARLKGTGNSPLHF. DNA for the CDR3: TGTGCCAGCAGTTGGGTGGCTCGGCTGAAAGGGACAGGGAATTCACCCCTCCACTTT.